Listed below are T cell receptor beta chains from one sample, sequenced in a study of blood T cell repertoires in COVID-19. The method was immunoSEQ multiplex PCR; TCRdb's version includes in-frame clones alone and lacks a portion of them. Found here are some 140,000 clones, around 83% of them singletons; the top ten hold over 15%. The sequenced sample was PBMCs or T cells enriched from blood (not recorded which). All receptors come from a man younger than 40 who had recovered from COVID-19. Each CDR3 is given with its conserved first and last residue. Fields, in order: CDR3 DNA, CDR3 protein, clone size, V gene, D gene, J gene. D genes are given only for firm matches. Clone size is shown for a subset of rows, as once, few, many or a class of expanded clone.

DNA: TGTGCCAGCAGCTTAAAGGTCCCCTCGGACCGTCAGGGGACCCAGTACTTC
CDR3: CASSLKVPSDRQGTQYF
size: -
V: TRBV7-9
D: -
J: TRBJ2-5

DNA: TGTGCCAGCATGCAGGGGGCTCGTGGCTACACCTTC
CDR3: CASMQGARGYTF
size: -
V: TRBV2
D: TRBD1
J: TRBJ1-2

DNA: TGTGCCAGCAGATCATTATCGGGACAGGTTTATGGCTACACCTTC
CDR3: CASRSLSGQVYGYTF
size: -
V: TRBV6-5
D: TRBD1
J: TRBJ1-2

DNA: TGTGCCAGCAGCTTGGGGGACAGGGAGAATGGCTACACCTTC
CDR3: CASSLGDRENGYTF
size: few
V: TRBV5-4
D: TRBD1
J: TRBJ1-2

DNA: TGCAGTGCTAGATACGGGGAGGGCTACACCTTC
CDR3: CSARYGEGYTF
size: -
V: TRBV20-1
D: -
J: TRBJ1-2

DNA: TGTGCCAGCAGCGTGACAGTCGGCTACACCTTC
CDR3: CASSVTVGYTF
size: -
V: TRBV7-9
D: -
J: TRBJ1-2

DNA: TGTGCCTGTCCCCTCGGACAGGGGGCAAGCTACACCTTC
CDR3: CACPLGQGASYTF
size: -
V: TRBV30
D: TRBD1
J: TRBJ1-2

DNA: TGCAGCTCCAAAGGGACATACCAAGAGACCCAGTACTTC
CDR3: CSSKGTYQETQYF
size: once
V: TRBV29-1
D: -
J: TRBJ2-5

DNA: TGCAGCGGGGGGACCCTACTAGACCCCGGGGAGCTGTTTTTT
CDR3: CSGGTLLDPGELFF
size: -
V: TRBV29-1
D: -
J: TRBJ2-2

DNA: TGTGCCAGCCAGGGTCAGGGAAGTGGCTACGGGGCCAACGTCCTGACTTTC
CDR3: CASQGQGSGYGANVLTF
size: -
V: TRBV28
D: -
J: TRBJ2-6

DNA: TGTGCCAGCAGCCGTGGACAGACCCAAGAGACCCAGTACTTC
CDR3: CASSRGQTQETQYF
size: -
V: TRBV11-1
D: -
J: TRBJ2-5

DNA: TGCGCCAGCAGCTATGGACAGAACTATAATTCACCCCTCCACTTT
CDR3: CASSYGQNYNSPLHF
size: -
V: TRBV4-1
D: -
J: TRBJ1-6

DNA: TGTGCCAGCAGCACCGGACTAGCCGAGTTCTTC
CDR3: CASSTGLAEFF
size: -
V: TRBV7-9
D: TRBD2
J: TRBJ2-1

DNA: TGTGCCAGCAGTGTATTCGTAGGGCGGGGGGGCACAGATACGCAGTATTTT
CDR3: CASSVFVGRGGTDTQYF
size: -
V: TRBV6-1
D: TRBD2
J: TRBJ2-3

DNA: TGTGCCAGCAGCTTAGGAGTAGCGGGAGCTGGCACCGGGGAGCTGTTTTTT
CDR3: CASSLGVAGAGTGELFF
size: -
V: TRBV11-2
D: TRBD2
J: TRBJ2-2

DNA: TGTGCCAGTGCTGGACAGAACCTGGAGACCCAGTACTTC
CDR3: CASAGQNLETQYF
size: -
V: TRBV2
D: -
J: TRBJ2-5

DNA: TGTGCCTGGAGTCGCCGGACAGATACGCAGTATTTT
CDR3: CAWSRRTDTQYF
size: -
V: TRBV30
D: -
J: TRBJ2-3

DNA: TGTGCCAGCAGGAGACAGGGCGCAGATACGCAGTATTTT
CDR3: CASRRQGADTQYF
size: -
V: TRBV27
D: TRBD1
J: TRBJ2-3

DNA: TGTGCCAGCAGCCATCGGACTAGCGGGCCGGGAGAGACCCAGTACTTC
CDR3: CASSHRTSGPGETQYF
size: -
V: TRBV3-1/TRBV3-2
D: TRBD2
J: TRBJ2-5

DNA: TGTGCCAGCAGTTTTGATTCGGGGAAAGCATTCTATGGCTACACCTTC
CDR3: CASSFDSGKAFYGYTF
size: -
V: TRBV27
D: -
J: TRBJ1-2

DNA: TGCGCCAGCAGCCGACTCGGGACAGGGAGTACTGAAGCTTTCTTT
CDR3: CASSRLGTGSTEAFF
size: -
V: TRBV5-1
D: TRBD1
J: TRBJ1-1

DNA: TGTGCCAGCAGCTTATTACTAGCGGGAGTCGGCGGGGAGCTGTTTTTT
CDR3: CASSLLLAGVGGELFF
size: once
V: TRBV11-2
D: TRBD2
J: TRBJ2-2

DNA: TGTGCCAGCAGCGTAGATACTAGCGGGAGCTACGAGCAGTACTTC
CDR3: CASSVDTSGSYEQYF
size: -
V: TRBV9
D: TRBD2
J: TRBJ2-7

DNA: TGCGCCAGCAGCTTGGAGGGAGATGGTGCCGGGGAGCTGTTTTTT
CDR3: CASSLEGDGAGELFF
size: once
V: TRBV5-1
D: -
J: TRBJ2-2